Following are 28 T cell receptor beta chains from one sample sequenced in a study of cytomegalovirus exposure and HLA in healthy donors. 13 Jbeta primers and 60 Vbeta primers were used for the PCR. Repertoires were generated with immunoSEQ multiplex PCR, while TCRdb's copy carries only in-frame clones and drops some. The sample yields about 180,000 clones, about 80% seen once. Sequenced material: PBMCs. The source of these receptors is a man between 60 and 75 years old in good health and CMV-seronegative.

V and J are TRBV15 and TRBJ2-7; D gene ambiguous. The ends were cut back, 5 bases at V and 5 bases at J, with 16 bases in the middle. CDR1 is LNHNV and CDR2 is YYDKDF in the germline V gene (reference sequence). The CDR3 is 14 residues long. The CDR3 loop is CATSPRPQKNEQYF. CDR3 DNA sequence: TGTGCCACCAGCCCGAGGCCCCAAAAAAACGAGCAGTACTTC.

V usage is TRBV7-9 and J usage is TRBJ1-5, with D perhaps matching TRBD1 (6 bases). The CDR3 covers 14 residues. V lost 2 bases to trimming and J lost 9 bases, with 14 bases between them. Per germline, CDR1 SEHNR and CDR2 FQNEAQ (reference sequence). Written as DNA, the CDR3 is TGTGCCAGCAGCTTAATCTCGGGGGGCCCGCCCCAGCATTTT. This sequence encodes CASSLISGGPPQHF. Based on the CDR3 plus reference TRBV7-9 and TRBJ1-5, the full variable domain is DTGVSQNPRHKITKRGQNVTFRCDPISEHNRLYWYRQTLGQGPEFLTYFQNEAQLEKSRLLSDRFSAERPKGSFSTLEIQRTEQGDSAMYLCASSLISGGPPQHFGDGTRLSIL.

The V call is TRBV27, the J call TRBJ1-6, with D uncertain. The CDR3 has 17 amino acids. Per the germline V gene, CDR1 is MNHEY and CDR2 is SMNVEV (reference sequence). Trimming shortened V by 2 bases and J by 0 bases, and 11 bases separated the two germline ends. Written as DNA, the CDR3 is TGTGCCAGCAGTTTAATTGGCGGGAGCTCCTATAATTCACCCCTCCACTTT. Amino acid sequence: CASSLIGGSSYNSPLHF.

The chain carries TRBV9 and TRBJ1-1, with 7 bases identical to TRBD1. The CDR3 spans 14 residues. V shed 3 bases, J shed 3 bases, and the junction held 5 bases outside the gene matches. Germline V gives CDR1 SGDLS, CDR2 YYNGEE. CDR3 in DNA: TGTGCCAGCAGCGCCCGGACAGGCTACACTGAAGCTTTCTTT. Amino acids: CASSARTGYTEAFF.

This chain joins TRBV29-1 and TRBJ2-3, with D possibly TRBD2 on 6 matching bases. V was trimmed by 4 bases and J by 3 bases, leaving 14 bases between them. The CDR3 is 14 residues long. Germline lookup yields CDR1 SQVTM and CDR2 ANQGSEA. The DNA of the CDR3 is TGCAGCGTTGTTTTTGGAGGGGTAACAGATACGCAGTATTTT. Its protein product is CSVVFGGVTDTQYF.

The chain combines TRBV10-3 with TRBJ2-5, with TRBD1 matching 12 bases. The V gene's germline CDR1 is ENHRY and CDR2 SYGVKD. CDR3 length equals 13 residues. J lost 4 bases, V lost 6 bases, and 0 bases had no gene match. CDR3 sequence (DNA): TGTGCCATCAGGGGACAGGGGGCAGAGACCCAGTACTTC. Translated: CAIRGQGAETQYF.

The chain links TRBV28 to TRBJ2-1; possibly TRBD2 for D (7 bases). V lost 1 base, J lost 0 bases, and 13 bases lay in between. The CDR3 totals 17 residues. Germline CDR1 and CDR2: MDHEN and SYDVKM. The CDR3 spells CASSLFGRGSSYNEQFF. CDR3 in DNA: TGTGCCAGCAGTTTATTTGGGAGGGGGAGCTCCTACAATGAGCAGTTCTTC.

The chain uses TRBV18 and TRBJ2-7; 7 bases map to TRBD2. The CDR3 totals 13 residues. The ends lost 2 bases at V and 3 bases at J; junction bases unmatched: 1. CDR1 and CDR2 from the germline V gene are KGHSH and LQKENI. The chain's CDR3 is CASSPGEGYEQYF. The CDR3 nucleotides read TGTGCCAGCTCACCAGGGGAGGGCTACGAGCAGTACTTC.

In DNA, the CDR3 is TGTGCCAGCAGCGTAGGGTTTACGGGGGTATCAAGCGAGCAGTACTTC. Encoded protein: CASSVGFTGVSSEQYF. The chain carries TRBV9 and TRBJ2-7, with D perhaps matching TRBD2 (6 bases). The CDR3 consists of 16 residues. Germline loops: CDR1 SGDLS, CDR2 YYNGEE. V dropped 0 bases and J dropped 6 bases, with 19 bases sitting between them.

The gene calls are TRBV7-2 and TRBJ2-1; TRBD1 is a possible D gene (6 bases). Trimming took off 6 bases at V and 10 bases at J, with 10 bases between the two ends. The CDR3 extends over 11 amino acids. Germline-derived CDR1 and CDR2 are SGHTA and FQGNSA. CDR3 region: CASSEGVEQFF. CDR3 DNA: TGTGCCAGCAGTGAGGGGGTAGAGCAGTTCTTC. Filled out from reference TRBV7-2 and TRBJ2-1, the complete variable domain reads GAGVSQSPSNKVTEKGKDVELRCDPISGHTALYWYRQSLGQGLEFLIYFQGNSAPDKSGLPSDRFSAERTGGSVSTLTIQRTQQEDSAVYLCASSEGVEQFFGPGTRLTVL.

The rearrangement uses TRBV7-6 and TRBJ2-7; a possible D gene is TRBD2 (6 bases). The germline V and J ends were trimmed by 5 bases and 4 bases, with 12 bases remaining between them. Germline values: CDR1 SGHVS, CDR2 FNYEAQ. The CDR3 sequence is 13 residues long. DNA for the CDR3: TGTGCCAGCAGCCCCACTAGCCGGTACGAGCAGTACTTC. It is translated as CASSPTSRYEQYF. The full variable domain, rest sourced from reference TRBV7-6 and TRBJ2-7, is GAGVSQSPRYKVTKRGQDVALRCDPISGHVSLYWYRQALGQGPEFLTYFNYEAQQDKSGLPNDRFSAERPEGSISTLTIQRTEQRDSAMYRCASSPTSRYEQYFGPGTRLTVT.

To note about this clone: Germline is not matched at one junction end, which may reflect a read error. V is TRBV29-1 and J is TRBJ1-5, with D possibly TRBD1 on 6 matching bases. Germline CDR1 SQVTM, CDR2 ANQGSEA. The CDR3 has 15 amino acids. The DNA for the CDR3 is TGCAGCGTATCTTTTGACAGGATCTTGGGTCAGCCCCAGAATTTT. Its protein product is CSVSFDRILGQPQNF. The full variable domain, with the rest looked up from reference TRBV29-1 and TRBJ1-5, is SAVISQKPSRDICQRGTSLTIQCQVDSQVTMMFWYRQQPGQSLTLIATANQGSEATYESGFVIDKFPISRPNLTFSTLTVSNMSPEDSSIYLCSVSFDRILGQPQNFGDGTRLSIL.

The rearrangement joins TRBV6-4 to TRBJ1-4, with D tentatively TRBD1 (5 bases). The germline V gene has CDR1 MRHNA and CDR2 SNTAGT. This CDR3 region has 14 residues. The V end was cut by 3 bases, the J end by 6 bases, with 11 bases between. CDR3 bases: TGTGCCAGCAGTGATAATGGGGCCCATGAAAAACTGTTTTTT. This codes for CASSDNGAHEKLFF.

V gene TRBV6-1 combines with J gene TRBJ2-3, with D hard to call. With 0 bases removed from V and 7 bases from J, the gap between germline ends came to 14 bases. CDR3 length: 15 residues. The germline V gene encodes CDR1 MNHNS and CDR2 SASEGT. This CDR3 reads CASSEAKLSAYTQYF. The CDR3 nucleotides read TGTGCCAGCAGTGAAGCAAAACTTTCCGCATATACGCAGTATTTT.

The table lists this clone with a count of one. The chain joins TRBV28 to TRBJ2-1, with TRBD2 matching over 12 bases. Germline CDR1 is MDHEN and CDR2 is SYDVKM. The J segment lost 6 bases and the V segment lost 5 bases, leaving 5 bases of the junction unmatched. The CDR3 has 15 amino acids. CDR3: CASSETSGRGNEQFF. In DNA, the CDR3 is TGTGCCAGCAGTGAGACTAGCGGGAGAGGCAATGAGCAGTTCTTC.

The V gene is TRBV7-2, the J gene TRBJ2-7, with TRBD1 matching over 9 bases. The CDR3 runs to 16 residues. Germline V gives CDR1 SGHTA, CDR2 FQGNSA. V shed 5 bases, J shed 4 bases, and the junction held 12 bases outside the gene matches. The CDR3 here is CASSRLGQGRGYEQYF. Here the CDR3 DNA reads TGTGCCAGCAGCAGGCTTGGACAGGGGAGGGGGTACGAGCAGTACTTC.

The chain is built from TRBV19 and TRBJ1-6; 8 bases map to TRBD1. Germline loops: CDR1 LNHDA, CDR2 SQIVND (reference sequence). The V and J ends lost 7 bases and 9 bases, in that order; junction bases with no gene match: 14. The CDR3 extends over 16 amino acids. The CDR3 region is CASTLSDRALSSPLHF. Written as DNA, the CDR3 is TGTGCCAGTACCTTGTCGGACAGGGCCTTAAGTTCACCCCTCCACTTT. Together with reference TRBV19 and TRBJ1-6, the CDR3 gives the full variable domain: DGGITQSPKYLFRKEGQNVTLSCEQNLNHDAMYWYRQDPGQGLRLIYYSQIVNDFQKGDIAEGYSVSREKKESFPLTVTSAQKNPTAFYLCASTLSDRALSSPLHFGNGTRLTVT.

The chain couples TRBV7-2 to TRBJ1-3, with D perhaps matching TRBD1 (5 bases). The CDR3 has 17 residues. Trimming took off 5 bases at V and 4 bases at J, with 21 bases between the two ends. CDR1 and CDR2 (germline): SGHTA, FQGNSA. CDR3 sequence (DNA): TGTGCCAGCAGCCATAACTACGGGGGAAGTAGGGGAAACACCATATATTTT. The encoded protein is CASSHNYGGSRGNTIYF.

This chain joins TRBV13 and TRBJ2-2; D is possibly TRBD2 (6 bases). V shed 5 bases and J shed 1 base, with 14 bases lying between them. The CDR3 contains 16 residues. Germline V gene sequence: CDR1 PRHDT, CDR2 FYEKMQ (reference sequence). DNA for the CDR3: TGTGCCAGCAGCCCTCGCCCCGGGGGGAACACCGGGGAGCTGTTTTTT. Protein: CASSPRPGGNTGELFF.

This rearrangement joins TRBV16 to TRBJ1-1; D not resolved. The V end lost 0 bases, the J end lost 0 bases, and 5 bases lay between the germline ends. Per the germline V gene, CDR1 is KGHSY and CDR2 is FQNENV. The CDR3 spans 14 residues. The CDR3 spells CASSQSTVNTEAFF. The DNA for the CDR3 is TGTGCCAGCAGCCAATCTACAGTGAACACTGAAGCTTTCTTT.

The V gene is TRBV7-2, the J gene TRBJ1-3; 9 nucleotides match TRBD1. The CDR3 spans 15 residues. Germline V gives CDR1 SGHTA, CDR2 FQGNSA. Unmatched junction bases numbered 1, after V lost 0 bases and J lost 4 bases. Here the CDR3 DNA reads TGTGCCAGCAGCTTAGCGGGACAGGGAGGAAACACCATATATTTT. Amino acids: CASSLAGQGGNTIYF.

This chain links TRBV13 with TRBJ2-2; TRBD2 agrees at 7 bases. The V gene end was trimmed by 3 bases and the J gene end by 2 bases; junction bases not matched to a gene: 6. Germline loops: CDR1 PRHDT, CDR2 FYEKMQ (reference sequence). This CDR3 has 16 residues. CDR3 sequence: CASSFPWGGNTGELFF. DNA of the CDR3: TGTGCCAGCAGCTTCCCCTGGGGGGGAAACACCGGGGAGCTGTTTTTT.

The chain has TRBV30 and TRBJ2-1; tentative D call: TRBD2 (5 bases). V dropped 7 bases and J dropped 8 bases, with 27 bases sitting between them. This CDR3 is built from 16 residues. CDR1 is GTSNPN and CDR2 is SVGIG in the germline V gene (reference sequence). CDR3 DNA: TGTGCCTCCAACCAAAGTCCGGGCCATCAGAGGGATGAGCAGTTCTTC. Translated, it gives CASNQSPGHQRDEQFF.

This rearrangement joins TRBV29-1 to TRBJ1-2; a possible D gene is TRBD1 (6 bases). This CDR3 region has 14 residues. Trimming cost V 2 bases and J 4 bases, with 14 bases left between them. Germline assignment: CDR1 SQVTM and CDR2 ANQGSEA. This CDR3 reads CSVEKNRESYGYTF. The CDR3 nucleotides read TGCAGCGTTGAAAAGAACAGGGAATCCTATGGCTACACCTTC. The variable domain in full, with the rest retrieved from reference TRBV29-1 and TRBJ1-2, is SAVISQKPSRDICQRGTSLTIQCQVDSQVTMMFWYRQQPGQSLTLIATANQGSEATYESGFVIDKFPISRPNLTFSTLTVSNMSPEDSSIYLCSVEKNRESYGYTFGSGTRLTVV.

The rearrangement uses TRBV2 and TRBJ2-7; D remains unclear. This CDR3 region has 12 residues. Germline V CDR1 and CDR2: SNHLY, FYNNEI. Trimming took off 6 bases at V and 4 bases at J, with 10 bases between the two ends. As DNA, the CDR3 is TGTGCCAGCAGACCACAGAATTACGAGCAGTACTTC. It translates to CASRPQNYEQYF.

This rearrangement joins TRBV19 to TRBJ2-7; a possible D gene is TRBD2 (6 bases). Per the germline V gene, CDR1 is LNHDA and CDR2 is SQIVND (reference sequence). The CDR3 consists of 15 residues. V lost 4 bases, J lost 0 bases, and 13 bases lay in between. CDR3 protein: CASSNPGLISYEQYF. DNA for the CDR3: TGTGCCAGTAGTAACCCGGGACTGATCTCCTACGAGCAGTACTTC.

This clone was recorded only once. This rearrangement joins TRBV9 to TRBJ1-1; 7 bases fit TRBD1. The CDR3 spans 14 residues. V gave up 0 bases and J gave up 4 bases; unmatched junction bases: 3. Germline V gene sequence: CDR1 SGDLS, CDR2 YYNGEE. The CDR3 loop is CASSVEGQRTEAFF. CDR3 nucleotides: TGTGCCAGCAGCGTAGAGGGACAGCGCACTGAAGCTTTCTTT.

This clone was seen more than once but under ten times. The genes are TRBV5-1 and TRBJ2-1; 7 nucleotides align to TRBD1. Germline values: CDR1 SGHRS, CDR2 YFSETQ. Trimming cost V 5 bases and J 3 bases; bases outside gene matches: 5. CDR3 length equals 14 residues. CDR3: CASRMDRSYNEQFF. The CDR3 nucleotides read TGCGCCAGCAGGATGGACAGGAGCTACAATGAGCAGTTCTTC.